The following is a T cell receptor beta chain sequence with its context. This sample was included in a study of T cell responses to AZD1222 COVID-19 vaccine. Measured with immunoSEQ multiplex PCR; TCRdb has only the in-frame clones, and not every one. The table records over 45,000 clones, 87% of them present only once. V dropped 1 base and J dropped 0 bases, with 6 bases sitting between them. CDR3 length equals 13 residues. Germline lookup yields CDR1 SQVTM and CDR2 ANQGSEA. This specimen consisted of peripheral blood, obtained on day 0 of AZD1222 vaccination. This TCR came from an adult in good health. The rearrangement uses TRBV29-1 and TRBJ1-1; no definite D call. CDR3 protein: CSVEATLNTEAFF. CDR3 nucleotides: TGCAGCGTTGAAGCCACCTTGAACACTGAAGCTTTCTTT.